Detailed here is one TCR beta chain. This entry belongs to a study of blood T cell repertoires in COVID-19. Study in general: The United States, Italy and Spain provided the acute and convalescent COVID-19 samples.

This table comes from immunoSEQ multiplex PCR, and its TCRdb copy is limited to in-frame clones, with some not included. The table records fewer than 95,000 clones, around 89% of them present only once. This TCR derives from a man aged 45-65 years with acute or convalescent COVID-19. The specimen sequenced was peripheral blood.

CDR3 loop: CASSRETGPGSGKLFF. The DNA for the CDR3 is TGCGCCAGCAGCCGAGAGACAGGCCCAGGGTCAGGAAAACTGTTTTTT. The rearrangement uses TRBV4-1 and TRBJ1-4, with a possible D match to TRBD1 (6 bases). The CDR3 length is 16 residues. V lost 4 bases and J lost 10, with 22 bases in between. Germline-derived CDR1 and CDR2 are MGHRA and YSYEKL.